Following are 32 T cell receptor beta chains from one sample sequenced in a study of beta chain features in type 1 diabetes. For these TCRs, the target antigens are not known. Findings and limits, study-wide: Shorter TCRB CDR3s, moderately but significantly so, were found in Type 1 diabetes patients in all four CD4+ subsets.

The whole isolated RNA underwent reverse transcription, so sequencing captured expressed TCRB transcripts. Some clones are missing from TCRdb's copy, which holds only in-frame ones; the method was immunoSEQ multiplex PCR. Of 600,000 to 700,000 clones listed, roughly an eighth are singletons. Sequenced material: naive CD4+ T cells from blood. The receptors come from a man younger than 30 with type 1 diabetes.

This clone came up a few times. The V gene is TRBV4-1, the J gene TRBJ1-5; D unclear. The germline CDR1 and CDR2 sequences are MGHRA and YSYEKL. This CDR3 is 14 amino acids long. V lost 2 bases and J 0 bases, leaving 5 bases between the germline ends. Here the CDR3 DNA reads TGCGCCAGCAGCCAACCAGGTAGCAATCAGCCCCAGCATTTT. This encodes CASSQPGSNQPQHF.

Written as DNA, the CDR3 is TGCGCCAGCAGCCAATTCCGCAATCAGCCCCAGCATTTT. This encodes CASSQFRNQPQHF. The chain combines TRBV4-1 with TRBJ1-5; D gene uncertain. The CDR3 length is 13 residues. V lost 2 bases to trimming and J lost 2 bases, with 4 bases between them. Per the germline V gene, CDR1 is MGHRA and CDR2 is YSYEKL.

V is TRBV6-1 and J is TRBJ1-2; no definite D call. Trimming left V 0 bases short and J 4 bases short, with 24 bases between. CDR3 length: 19 residues. CDR1 and CDR2 (germline): MNHNS, SASEGT. CDR3 region: CASSEALPYVEAATYGYTF. CDR3 coding DNA: TGTGCCAGCAGTGAAGCGCTCCCGTACGTAGAGGCAGCGACCTATGGCTACACCTTC.

This sequence joins TRBV2 and TRBJ2-7; 9 nucleotides line up with TRBD1. Germline V CDR1 and CDR2: SNHLY, FYNNEI. The J segment lost 4 bases and the V segment lost 6 bases, leaving 7 bases of the junction unmatched. This CDR3 contains 14 residues. CDR3 protein: CASRPGQGTYEQYF. Written as DNA, the CDR3 is TGTGCCAGCAGGCCGGGACAGGGTACTTACGAGCAGTACTTC. Based on the CDR3 plus reference TRBV2 and TRBJ2-7, the full variable domain is EPEVTQTPSHQVTQMGQEVILRCVPISNHLYFYWYRQILGQKVEFLVSFYNNEISEKSEIFDDQFSVERPDGSNFTLKIRSTKLEDSAMYFCASRPGQGTYEQYFGPGTRLTVT.

J is TRBJ1-2 and V is TRBV6-5, with 9 bases lining up with TRBD1. Germline CDR1 is MNHEY and CDR2 is SVGAGI. This CDR3 comprises 14 residues. The V and J ends lost 6 bases and 6 bases, in that order; junction bases with no gene match: 8. CDR3 amino acids: CASSHTDRGDGYTF. For the CDR3, the DNA is TGTGCCAGCAGCCATACGGACAGGGGAGATGGCTACACCTTC.

This clone occurred a few times. The chain recombines TRBV7-2 with TRBJ1-2; D not resolved. This CDR3 comprises 13 residues. V shed 4 bases and J shed 5 bases, with 11 bases lying between them. Per germline, CDR1 SGHTA and CDR2 FQGNSA. Here the CDR3 DNA reads TGTGCCAGCAGCTCCGGGAGGGAGTATGGCTACACCTTC. Protein sequence: CASSSGREYGYTF.

This clone was seen more than once but under ten times. This chain connects TRBV9 to TRBJ1-1; no firm D call. V shed 4 bases and J shed 3 bases, with 10 bases lying between them. Germline V CDR1 and CDR2: SGDLS, YYNGEE. The CDR3 spans 13 residues. As DNA, the CDR3 is TGTGCCAGCAGCCTCACTAAGTACACTGAAGCTTTCTTT. It is translated as CASSLTKYTEAFF.

CDR3 DNA: TGTGCCAGCAACTCTTTGTGGACTAGCGGGGGGGCGGATTCTTTGGAGCAGTTCTTC. This translates into CASNSLWTSGGADSLEQFF. The chain is built from TRBV7-8 and TRBJ2-1, with 15 bases lining up with TRBD2. The CDR3 totals 19 residues. Germline trimming cut 7 bases from V and 10 bases from J; bases unmatched to any gene: 20. In germline, CDR1 is SGHVS, CDR2 FQNEAQ. The full variable domain, with the rest looked up from reference TRBV7-8 and TRBJ2-1, is GAGVSQSPRYKVAKRGQDVALRCDPISGHVSLFWYQQALGQGPEFLTYFQNEAQLDKSGLPSDRFFAERPEGSVSTLKIQRTQQEDSAVYLCASNSLWTSGGADSLEQFFGPGTRLTVL.

This clone was recorded a few times. The genes are TRBV6-1 and TRBJ2-1; no clear D. Germline values: CDR1 MNHNS, CDR2 SASEGT. This CDR3 has 14 residues. The V and J ends lost 4 bases and 7 bases respectively, with 14 bases between them. CDR3 sequence (DNA): TGTGCCAGCAGTGCTGGAGAACGGCGGAATGAGCAGTTCTTC. This sequence encodes CASSAGERRNEQFF.

This clone has only a few counts. One end of the junction fails to match germline, which may point to a read error. The identical CDR3 is also encoded by other nucleotide sequences in the sample. The V gene is TRBV18, the J gene TRBJ2-5; no clear D gene. From germline, CDR1 is KGHSH and CDR2 LQKENI. This CDR3 is built from 12 residues. The CDR3 loop is CASSQDQETQYF. In nucleotides, the CDR3 is TGTGCCAGTTCACAAGACCAAGAGACCCAGTACTTC.

The chain links TRBV19 to TRBJ1-5; no reliable D call. The V gene's germline CDR1 is LNHDA and CDR2 SQIVND (reference sequence). Trimming took off 4 bases at V and 2 bases at J, with 6 bases between the two ends. This CDR3 is 13 amino acids long. The CDR3 protein is CASSKDGNQPQHF. Written as DNA, the CDR3 is TGTGCCAGTAGTAAGGACGGCAATCAGCCCCAGCATTTT.

This clone was seen only a few times. The chain has TRBV7-2 and TRBJ2-7; the D gene is possibly TRBD1 (6 bases). Germline CDR1 is SGHTA and CDR2 is FQGNSA. This CDR3 spans 15 amino acids. V was clipped by 1 base and J by 3 bases, with 13 bases between them. The CDR3 DNA is TGTGCCAGCAGCTTAGTGCAGGGGACCCACTACGAGCAGTACTTC. Translated, it gives CASSLVQGTHYEQYF. Supplemented by reference TRBV7-2 and TRBJ2-7, the full variable domain reads GAGVSQSPSNKVTEKGKDVELRCDPISGHTALYWYRQSLGQGLEFLIYFQGNSAPDKSGLPSDRFSAERTGGSVSTLTIQRTQQEDSAVYLCASSLVQGTHYEQYFGPGTRLTVT.

The rearrangement joins TRBV7-9 to TRBJ1-4, with 10 nucleotides matching TRBD1. Germline V CDR1 and CDR2: SEHNR, FQNEAQ (reference sequence). J gave up 8 bases and V 8 bases, and 8 bases lay outside the gene matches. The CDR3 sequence is 14 residues long. The DNA of the CDR3 is TGTGCCAGCGAGGGGACAGGGGTGGACGAAAAACTGTTTTTT. Translation gives CASEGTGVDEKLFF.

In its sample, this clone was seen a few times. The rearrangement uses TRBV5-1 and TRBJ2-5; TRBD2 aligns across 8 bases. The CDR3 is 17 amino acids. Germline values: CDR1 SGHRS, CDR2 YFSETQ. The J segment lost 2 bases and the V segment lost 4 bases, leaving 13 bases of the junction unmatched. The CDR3 sequence: CASSPLGGAGAQETQYF. The CDR3 coding sequence is TGCGCCAGCAGCCCCCTTGGGGGAGCGGGGGCTCAAGAGACCCAGTACTTC.

This clone came up a few times. The rearrangement links TRBV19 to TRBJ1-5; the D is unclear. The germline V and J ends were trimmed by 5 bases and 4 bases, with 15 bases remaining between them. The CDR3 covers 15 residues. Germline CDR1 reads LNHDA; CDR2 reads SQIVND (reference sequence). The CDR3 DNA follows: TGTGCCAGTAGTCAAGGGTCTGAGGGTAATCAGCCCCAGCATTTT. Encoded protein: CASSQGSEGNQPQHF.

This clone was seen only a few times. The chain uses TRBV27 and TRBJ2-3, with TRBD1 as a possible D gene (5 bases). V was shortened by 1 base and J by 2 bases, with 13 bases between the two germline ends. This CDR3 is 16 amino acids long. Germline V gives CDR1 MNHEY, CDR2 SMNVEV (reference sequence). This CDR3 is CASSLLGAVNTDTQYF. CDR3 nucleotide sequence: TGTGCCAGCAGTTTATTAGGGGCCGTAAACACAGATACGCAGTATTTT.

This chain uses TRBV7-2 with TRBJ1-2; D remains unclear. CDR1 is SGHTA, CDR2 FQGNSA, per germline. V was shortened by 1 base and J by 7 bases, with 10 bases between the two germline ends. This CDR3 comprises 13 residues. The CDR3: CASSLVPAGGYTF. In DNA, the CDR3 is TGTGCCAGCAGCTTAGTCCCCGCGGGTGGCTACACCTTC.

This rearrangement joins TRBV15 to TRBJ1-3; D ambiguous. Between the trimmed V and J ends, which lost 3 bases and 6 bases, there was a span of 15 bases. Germline V gene sequence: CDR1 LNHNV, CDR2 YYDKDF (reference sequence). This CDR3 spans 15 amino acids. In nucleotides, the CDR3 is TGTGCCACCAGCAGTTCCGTCTCATTCCCAAACACCATATATTTT. Protein product: CATSSSVSFPNTIYF.

This chain joins TRBV30 and TRBJ2-3; D assignment may be TRBD1 or TRBD2 (6 bases each). CDR1 is GTSNPN and CDR2 is SVGIG in the germline V gene (reference sequence). The ends were cut back, 3 bases at V and 4 bases at J, with 8 bases in the middle. The CDR3 consists of 12 residues. CDR3 nucleotide sequence: TGTGCCTGGAGGGGGGGCCCAGATACGCAGTATTTT. It encodes CAWRGGPDTQYF.

For the CDR3, the DNA is TGCAGCGTCACAGGCCCCTCTGGAAACACCATATATTTT. It codes for CSVTGPSGNTIYF. This chain uses TRBV29-1 with TRBJ1-3, with a possible D match to TRBD1 (5 bases). V was shortened by 6 bases and J by 0 bases, with 9 bases between the two germline ends. The germline V gene encodes CDR1 SQVTM and CDR2 ANQGSEA. This CDR3 spans 13 amino acids.

This clone was seen a handful of times. The gene calls are TRBV19 and TRBJ2-3, with 12 bases that match TRBD2. The V and J ends lost 6 bases and 4 bases, in that order; junction bases with no gene match: 2. CDR1 is LNHDA and CDR2 is SQIVND in the germline V gene (reference sequence). The CDR3 is 14 amino acids. DNA for the CDR3: TGTGCCAGTAGCCGGACTAGCGGGGCAGATACGCAGTATTTT. This sequence encodes CASSRTSGADTQYF.

This chain links TRBV28 with TRBJ2-3; perhaps TRBD1 as D (6 bases). V was clipped by 2 bases and J by 5 bases, with 14 bases between them. CDR1 and CDR2 from the germline V gene are MDHEN and SYDVKM. The CDR3 runs 15 residues. CDR3 sequence reads: CASSLPQGMLDTQYF. The CDR3 nucleotides read TGTGCCAGCAGTTTACCCCAGGGGATGTTAGATACGCAGTATTTT.

This clone has a handful of counts. The chain couples TRBV5-4 to TRBJ2-2; 12 bases match TRBD2. J was trimmed by 3 bases and V by 4 bases; bases with no gene match: 4. The CDR3 covers 16 residues. Germline CDR1 is SGHNT and CDR2 is YYREEE (reference sequence). CDR3: CASSPGTSGYTGELFF. Here the CDR3 DNA reads TGTGCCAGCAGCCCTGGGACTAGCGGGTACACCGGGGAGCTGTTTTTT.

This clone was found a few times. The chain couples TRBV30 to TRBJ2-5; D ambiguous. The germline gives CDR1 GTSNPN, CDR2 SVGIG (reference sequence). The germline V and J ends were trimmed by 4 bases and 1 base, with 4 bases remaining between them. The CDR3 covers 11 residues. The CDR3 nucleotides read TGTGCCTGGAAGAGCCAAGAGACCCAGTACTTC. This sequence encodes CAWKSQETQYF.

This clone turned up a few times. The chain combines TRBV25-1 with TRBJ1-5; tentative D call: TRBD1 (5 bases). Germline CDR1 and CDR2: MGHDK and SYGVNS. The CDR3 runs to 16 residues. Trimming took off 3 bases at V and 3 bases at J, with 15 bases between the two ends. The CDR3 loop is CASSDGRSGVNQPQHF. CDR3 nucleotides: TGTGCCAGCAGTGATGGGCGATCGGGGGTCAATCAGCCCCAGCATTTT.

The rearrangement uses TRBV29-1 and TRBJ1-1; D not resolved. Germline CDR1 SQVTM, CDR2 ANQGSEA. The CDR3 runs 14 residues. Trimming removed 3 bases from V and 5 bases from J, with 16 bases in between. The CDR3 coding sequence is TGCAGCGTTGAGGGCCCTACTTACGGAACTGAAGCTTTCTTT. Translating it yields CSVEGPTYGTEAFF.

This clone showed up just a few times. V gene TRBV10-3 combines with J gene TRBJ1-1; maybe TRBD1 (6 bases). Germline CDR1 ENHRY, CDR2 SYGVKD. V lost 6 bases and J 1 base, leaving 9 bases between the germline ends. CDR3 length: 13 residues. CDR3 protein: CAIRGTSNTEAFF. CDR3 sequence (DNA): TGTGCCATCAGGGGGACATCGAACACTGAAGCTTTCTTT.

This clone was observed a few times. The rearrangement uses TRBV4-1 and TRBJ2-7; D ambiguous. Trimming shortened V by 1 base and J by 2 bases, and 9 bases separated the two germline ends. The V gene's germline CDR1 is MGHRA and CDR2 YSYEKL. The CDR3 loop spans 14 amino acids. The CDR3 is CASSQGTKPYEQYF. DNA of the CDR3: TGCGCCAGCAGCCAAGGAACCAAACCCTACGAGCAGTACTTC.

The V and J genes are TRBV9 and TRBJ2-1; TRBD1 aligns across 8 bases. The CDR3 is 16 residues long. Germline V CDR1 and CDR2: SGDLS, YYNGEE. V shed 1 base and J 3 bases; nucleotides not matched to a gene: 6. The CDR3 loop is CASSVWGQEFYNEQFF. The CDR3 bases are TGTGCCAGCAGCGTATGGGGACAGGAATTCTACAATGAGCAGTTCTTC.

The chain joins TRBV10-2 to TRBJ2-5; D gene uncertain. Trimming cost V 2 bases and J 2 bases, with 3 bases left between them. CDR3 length equals 12 residues. Germline lookup yields CDR1 WSHSY and CDR2 SAAADI. The CDR3 sequence: CASSEPQETQYF. DNA for the CDR3: TGCGCCAGCAGTGAGCCACAAGAGACCCAGTACTTC.

The rearrangement links TRBV27 to TRBJ2-7; D gene unclear. Looked up from germline, CDR1 is MNHEY and CDR2 is SMNVEV (reference sequence). V was cut by 8 bases and J by 3 bases, with 11 bases left in between. The CDR3 contains 12 residues. The CDR3 spells CASGETYYEQYF. CDR3 nucleotide sequence: TGTGCCAGCGGGGAAACTTACTACGAGCAGTACTTC.

This clone was seen a few times. The rearrangement links TRBV5-6 to TRBJ2-3, with 8 bases that match TRBD2. The ends lost 0 bases at V and 0 bases at J; junction bases unmatched: 6. This CDR3 has 17 amino acids. Germline CDR1 and CDR2: SGHDT and YYEEEE. CDR3 DNA sequence: TGTGCCAGCAGCTTGGCCAGAATAGCGGGGAGCACAGATACGCAGTATTTT. It specifies CASSLARIAGSTDTQYF. Together with reference TRBV5-6 and TRBJ2-3, the CDR3 gives the full variable domain: DAGVTQSPTHLIKTRGQQVTLRCSPKSGHDTVSWYQQALGQGPQFIFQYYEEEERQRGNFPDRFSGHQFPNYSSELNVNALLLGDSALYLCASSLARIAGSTDTQYFGPGTRLTVL.